This T cell receptor (beta chain) was captured by sequencing in a study of Graves' ophthalmopathy and Graves' hyperthyroidism. Hyperthyroidism patients were newly diagnosed, ill under 2 months, and aged 18 to 65 years. Amplified TCR beta CDR3 regions were obtained using RNA transcripts as template. The library came from an HTBI-primed first-round RT-PCR and a second-round multiplex PCR. TCRdb itself ran the multiplex PCR reads through MiXCR, one entry per CDR3 protein. The table has approximately 540,000 distinct CDR3 sequences, roughly 39% seen once; the top ten hold about 4.6%. This clonotype was detected ten times or more. Its antigen is still unknown. Study results and caveats: The authors also found most expanded thyroid clonotypes above 0.001 frequency in blood.

This receptor was taken from an adult man with Graves' hyperthyroidism. The sample was peripheral blood or thyroid tissue (not recorded which).

The CDR3 spells CASSRDPGPGGYSNQPQHF. The DNA for the CDR3 is TGTGCCAGCAGTAGGGACCCGGGCCCAGGGGGATATAGCAATCAGCCCCAGCATTTT. This sequence joins TRBV12-3 or TRBV12-4 and TRBJ1-5, with TRBD1 matching over 7 bases. The CDR3 loop spans 19 amino acids. J was trimmed by 0 bases and V by 5 bases; bases with no gene match: 16.